A single sample gave rise to the 26 T cell receptor beta chains below, sequenced in a study of shared clonotypes between healthy human individuals. Assay used: immunoSEQ multiplex PCR; TCRdb lists only in-frame clones, some missing. The sample holds roughly 450,000 clones, 79% seen once. Sequencing was carried out using PBMCs. Receptors were obtained from a woman between 40 and 50 years old in good health. Some clones in this sample may be carry-over from other donors' samples.

The V call is TRBV29-1, the J call TRBJ2-1; D is undetermined. The CDR3 spans 11 residues. Germline loops: CDR1 SQVTM, CDR2 ANQGSEA. V was cut by 7 bases and J by 5 bases, with 9 bases left in between. CDR3 loop: CSGGLDNEQFF. In DNA, the CDR3 is TGCAGCGGAGGCTTAGACAATGAGCAGTTCTTC.

This clone was counted once. The chain employs TRBV29-1 and TRBJ1-2; D call uncertain. Germline CDR1 reads SQVTM; CDR2 reads ANQGSEA. V lost 2 bases, J lost 0 bases, and 10 bases lay in between. The length of the CDR3 is 14 residues. The CDR3 reads CSVELWFSNYGYTF. CDR3 nucleotides: TGCAGCGTTGAACTTTGGTTTTCTAACTATGGCTACACCTTC.

This chain links TRBV7-2 with TRBJ2-1, with TRBD1 identical over 12 bases. The trim removed 4 bases at V and 12 bases at J, leaving 7 bases unmatched. The germline CDR1 and CDR2 sequences are SGHTA and FQGNSA. The CDR3 loop spans 14 amino acids. The CDR3 here is CASSSLGQGARQFF. CDR3 DNA: TGTGCCAGCAGCTCCCTGGGACAGGGGGCTCGGCAGTTCTTC. Filled out from reference TRBV7-2 and TRBJ2-1, the complete variable domain reads GAGVSQSPSNKVTEKGKDVELRCDPISGHTALYWYRQSLGQGLEFLIYFQGNSAPDKSGLPSDRFSAERTGGSVSTLTIQRTQQEDSAVYLCASSSLGQGARQFFGPGTRLTVL.

This sequence joins TRBV5-6 and TRBJ2-3; D is unresolved. V lost 2 bases to trimming and J lost 2 bases, with 12 bases between them. This CDR3 contains 15 residues. Germline V gene data show CDR1 as SGHDT and CDR2 as YYEEEE. CDR3 amino acids: CASSLTSYLTDTQYF. The CDR3 nucleotides are TGTGCCAGCAGCTTAACATCGTACCTCACAGATACGCAGTATTTT. The whole variable domain, filled in from reference TRBV5-6 and TRBJ2-3, reads DAGVTQSPTHLIKTRGQQVTLRCSPKSGHDTVSWYQQALGQGPQFIFQYYEEEERQRGNFPDRFSGHQFPNYSSELNVNALLLGDSALYLCASSLTSYLTDTQYFGPGTRLTVL.

The chain employs TRBV9 and TRBJ2-5, with D possibly called TRBD1 or TRBD2 (5 bases each). The V and J ends lost 4 bases and 4 bases respectively, with 11 bases between them. Germline values: CDR1 SGDLS, CDR2 YYNGEE. This CDR3 comprises 13 residues. The CDR3 DNA reads as TGTGCCAGCAGCAGAGGGACGGGAGAGACCCAGTACTTC. Translated, it gives CASSRGTGETQYF.

This clone was counted once. The J gene is TRBJ1-1, the V gene TRBV11-2; D is possibly TRBD1 (6 bases). V shed 5 bases and J shed 3 bases, with 19 bases lying between them. This CDR3 comprises 16 residues. The V gene's germline CDR1 is SGHAT and CDR2 FQNNGV. This CDR3 reads CASSKDRDTGYTEAFF. CDR3 in DNA: TGTGCCAGCAGCAAAGACCGGGACACCGGCTACACTGAAGCTTTCTTT.

The chain joins TRBV7-8 to TRBJ2-3, with D possibly being TRBD1 (6 bases). Germline CDR1 reads SGHVS; CDR2 reads FQNEAQ. V was cut by 5 bases and J by 6 bases, with 18 bases left in between. This CDR3 is built from 15 residues. This CDR3 is CASSHPRGNGDTQYF. DNA for the CDR3: TGTGCCAGCAGCCACCCGAGGGGGAATGGGGATACGCAGTATTTT. The full variable domain, its missing parts supplied by reference TRBV7-8 and TRBJ2-3, is GAGVSQSPRYKVAKRGQDVALRCDPISGHVSLFWYQQALGQGPEFLTYFQNEAQLDKSGLPSDRFFAERPEGSVSTLKIQRTQQEDSAVYLCASSHPRGNGDTQYFGPGTRLTVL.

The CDR3 spells CASSQGGGSSYEQYF. For the CDR3, the DNA is TGTGCCAGCAGCCAAGGGGGAGGGTCTAGCTACGAGCAGTACTTC. The V and J genes are TRBV4-2 and TRBJ2-7, with 7 positions matching TRBD2. The CDR3 runs to 15 residues. The V gene end was trimmed by 1 base and the J gene end by 3 bases; junction bases not matched to a gene: 6. CDR1 LGHNA and CDR2 YNFKEQ come from the germline V gene.

V and J are TRBV7-2 and TRBJ1-2; D call uncertain. The germline V gene has CDR1 SGHTA and CDR2 FQGNSA. The CDR3 length is 13 residues. V shed 5 bases and J shed 0 bases, with 7 bases lying between them. This CDR3 is CASSVGANYGYTF. The CDR3 DNA reads TGTGCCAGCAGCGTCGGGGCTAACTATGGCTACACCTTC.

The genes are TRBV6-5 and TRBJ1-1, with 8 positions matching TRBD1. Unmatched junction bases numbered 9, after V lost 6 bases and J lost 3 bases. Per germline, CDR1 MNHEY and CDR2 SVGAGI. The CDR3 runs to 15 residues. The CDR3 region is CASREIDRGDTEAFF. DNA for the CDR3: TGTGCCAGCAGAGAAATCGACAGGGGAGACACTGAAGCTTTCTTT.

This clone appeared once. The chain has TRBV9 and TRBJ2-2; 9 positions agree with TRBD2. CDR1 is SGDLS and CDR2 is YYNGEE in the germline V gene. The V gene end was trimmed by 0 bases and the J gene end by 8 bases; junction bases not matched to a gene: 5. The CDR3 covers 15 residues. This CDR3 reads CASSVGIAGAGELFF. DNA for the CDR3: TGTGCCAGCAGCGTAGGTATAGCGGGAGCTGGGGAGCTGTTTTTT.

This chain joins TRBV6-5 and TRBJ2-1, with 9 bases matching TRBD2. Germline CDR1 and CDR2: MNHEY and SVGAGI. Trimming took 4 bases from V and 7 from J; bases not matched to a gene: 8. The CDR3 has 15 residues. CDR3 loop: CASSFSIAGVNEQFF. For the CDR3, the DNA is TGTGCCAGCAGTTTCTCTATAGCGGGAGTGAATGAGCAGTTCTTC.

This clone came up once. This chain links TRBV4-2 with TRBJ2-1; D is perhaps TRBD1 or TRBD2 (5 bases each). Germline loops: CDR1 LGHNA, CDR2 YNFKEQ. The length of the CDR3 is 18 residues. The V and J ends lost 4 bases and 1 base respectively, with 20 bases between them. CDR3 sequence reads: CASSLYPTGEGSYNEQFF. Here the CDR3 DNA reads TGTGCCAGCAGCCTTTACCCAACAGGTGAGGGTTCCTACAATGAGCAGTTCTTC.

The chain is built from TRBV28 and TRBJ1-3; D is possibly TRBD1 (5 bases). The V gene lost 3 bases and the J gene lost 4 bases, with 16 bases spanning the gap. CDR1 and CDR2 (germline): MDHEN, SYDVKM. The CDR3 spans 16 residues. As DNA, the CDR3 is TGTGCCAGCAGTTTTCCCCGATTGGGGCGCGGAAACACCATATATTTT. Its translation: CASSFPRLGRGNTIYF.

The chain carries TRBV2 and TRBJ2-3; 7 bases match TRBD2. V lost 7 bases to trimming and J lost 5 bases; unmatched junction nucleotides: 9. CDR3 length equals 14 residues. CDR1 SNHLY and CDR2 FYNNEI come from the germline V gene. The CDR3 is CASTISGYGDTQYF. The DNA for the CDR3 is TGTGCCAGCACAATTAGCGGGTACGGAGATACGCAGTATTTT.

The chain employs TRBV10-1 and TRBJ1-1; D possibly corresponds to TRBD1 (6 bases). V gave up 8 bases and J gave up 2 bases, with 15 bases separating them. The CDR3 loop spans 14 amino acids. Germline CDR1 and CDR2: WNHNN and SYGVQD (reference sequence). CDR3 sequence reads: CASDRGGENTEAFF. The CDR3 DNA reads TGCGCCAGCGACCGAGGGGGGGAAAACACTGAAGCTTTCTTT.

The J gene is TRBJ2-5, the V gene TRBV19; the D is unclear. The CDR3 runs to 14 residues. CDR1 is LNHDA and CDR2 is SQIVND in the germline V gene (reference sequence). Trimming took off 3 bases at V and 0 bases at J, with 8 bases between the two ends. The CDR3 loop reads CASSIWSNQETQYF. The CDR3 DNA follows: TGTGCCAGTAGTATTTGGTCTAACCAAGAGACCCAGTACTTC.

This clone was counted at least ten times. The chain carries TRBV6-4 and TRBJ2-1, with 13 bases matching TRBD2. There are 15 residues in the CDR3. The ends lost 3 bases at V and 8 bases at J; junction bases unmatched: 4. Germline V CDR1 and CDR2: MRHNA, SNTAGT. The CDR3 loop is CASSEGTSGNYEQFF. In nucleotides, the CDR3 is TGTGCCAGCAGTGAGGGGACTAGCGGGAATTATGAGCAGTTCTTC.

The CDR3 bases are TGCAGCGTTGGAGTGGGGGGCGAGCAGTACTTC. This encodes CSVGVGGEQYF. V is TRBV29-1 and J is TRBJ2-5; D possibly corresponds to TRBD2 (6 bases). The DNA end is a closer match to TRBJ2-7, so the J assignment may be wrong. The CDR3 has 11 amino acids. From germline, CDR1 is SQVTM and CDR2 ANQGSEA.

The V gene is TRBV9, the J gene TRBJ1-5; D gene uncertain. Per germline, CDR1 SGDLS and CDR2 YYNGEE. Trimming removed 2 bases from V and 1 base from J, with 10 bases in between. The CDR3 spans 15 residues. The CDR3 is CASSVGVTSNQPQHF. CDR3 DNA: TGTGCCAGCAGCGTGGGCGTGACGAGCAATCAGCCCCAGCATTTT.

This chain uses TRBV18 with TRBJ2-3; no firm D call. Germline CDR1 is KGHSH and CDR2 is LQKENI. The CDR3 runs 13 residues. The V end was cut by 2 bases, the J end by 2 bases, with 5 bases between. CDR3 nucleotide sequence: TGTGCCAGCTCACCAGCGAACACAGATACGCAGTATTTT. This codes for CASSPANTDTQYF.

The CDR3 loop is CASSSRQGTGELFF. As DNA, the CDR3 is TGTGCCAGTAGTAGTAGACAGGGTACCGGGGAGCTGTTTTTT. J is TRBJ2-2 and V is TRBV19, with 7 bases fitting TRBD1. CDR1 is LNHDA and CDR2 is SQIVND in the germline V gene (reference sequence). There are 14 residues in the CDR3. The V segment lost 4 bases and the J segment 5 bases; nucleotides outside the gene matches: 4.

This chain joins TRBV20-1 and TRBJ2-5; D gene ambiguous. CDR1 is DFQATT and CDR2 is SNEGSKA in the germline V gene (reference sequence). Between the trimmed V and J ends, which lost 1 base and 6 bases, there was a span of 6 bases. The CDR3 runs 11 residues. This CDR3 is CSARARQTQYF. The CDR3 DNA sequence: TGCAGTGCTAGAGCCCGTCAGACCCAGTACTTC.

This clone was seen ten or more times. The chain joins TRBV6-4 to TRBJ1-2; D uncertain. This CDR3 is 15 amino acids long. The germline CDR1 and CDR2 sequences are MRHNA and SNTAGT. Trimming shortened V by 4 bases and J by 3 bases, and 15 bases separated the two germline ends. CDR3 nucleotide sequence: TGTGCCAGCAGTGTCTCGGCCGGGCAGGACTATGGCTACACCTTC. Translating gives CASSVSAGQDYGYTF.

This sequence joins TRBV25-1 and TRBJ2-1; weak D call: TRBD1 (6 bases). Deletions cut 4 bases from V and 5 bases from J, with 9 bases between. Germline V gene lookup returns CDR1 MGHDK and CDR2 SYGVNS. CDR3 length: 13 residues. The DNA of the CDR3 is TGTGCCAGCAGTGCGACAGGAGACAATGAGCAGTTCTTC. It encodes CASSATGDNEQFF.

The chain is built from TRBV4-3 and TRBJ2-7; D may be TRBD1 or TRBD2 (5 bases each). V gave up 5 bases and J gave up 2 bases, with 16 bases separating them. The CDR3 has 15 residues. Germline V CDR1 and CDR2: LGHNA, YSLEER. The CDR3 DNA reads TGCGCCAGCAGCAGGGAAACGTTGGGGGCCTACGAGCAGTACTTC. This sequence encodes CASSRETLGAYEQYF.